A few counts support the clone carrying this TCR beta chain. The antigen remains unidentified. Unique molecular identifiers were present in the TCR beta cDNA libraries. Some 500,000 cDNA molecules were recovered from an input of about 0.9 to 10 million T cells. MiXCR, applied by TCRdb to the PCR reads, yields one record per CDR3 protein. The sample shows approximately 730,000 distinct CDR3 sequences, approximately 30% of them seen only once. The data stem from a study of post-analysis software for immune sequencing data. The study, taken as a whole, reports: A significant reduction in normalized Chao1 diversity was observed in multiple sclerosis patients versus controls. F measure clustering grouped samples strongly by preparation batch.

Sequenced sample: blood. This receptor was identified in a girl aged 10 to 17 with multiple sclerosis.

The DNA for the CDR3 is TGTGCCAGCCCGAGTGCGGGGGCGAATTGGGGCTACACCTTC. Its protein product is CASPSAGANWGYTF. The J gene is TRBJ1-2, the V gene TRBV7-9, with D possibly being TRBD1 (6 bases). The CDR3 is 14 residues long. V was clipped by 8 bases and J by 8 bases, with 21 bases between them. Germline CDR1 SEHNR, CDR2 FQNEAQ (reference sequence).